The present TCR beta chain was sequenced within a study of T cell changes during pregnancy in multiple sclerosis. Losses at the gene ends were 5 bases for V and 3 bases for J; bases not matched to a gene: 8. The CDR3 extends over 15 amino acids. CDR1 and CDR2 from the germline V gene are SGHVS and FNYEAQ. The data were produced by immunoSEQ multiplex PCR, yet TCRdb's version contains in-frame clones alone and is incomplete. The table lists some 64,000 clones, roughly 91% of them singletons. The sequences come from peripheral blood, collected in the second trimester of pregnancy. The rearrangement joins TRBV7-6 to TRBJ1-1; 8 bases map to TRBD1. The sequence derives from a female donor in good health, enrolled as a control in a pregnancy study. The CDR3 sequence: CASSRPGGADTEAFF. CDR3 bases: TGTGCCAGCAGCCGACCAGGGGGCGCGGACACTGAAGCTTTCTTT. The full variable domain, rest sourced from reference TRBV7-6 and TRBJ1-1, is GAGVSQSPRYKVTKRGQDVALRCDPISGHVSLYWYRQALGQGPEFLTYFNYEAQQDKSGLPNDRFSAERPEGSISTLTIQRTEQRDSAMYRCASSRPGGADTEAFFGQGTRLTVV.